This is a list of T cell receptor beta chains from one sample in a study of CD8+ T cells in alopecia areata. The table came from immunoSEQ multiplex PCR; TCRdb's copy has only in-frame clones and leaves some out. The data contain over 85,000 clones, about 64% of them singletons. The sequencing used CD8+ T cells sorted from blood, collected at week 4, from a patient treated with tofacitinib. These receptors all come from a human donor with alopecia areata. Both conserved end residues are trimmed from each CDR3. The D gene is left open where the match is weak.

cdr3_aa	v_call	d_call
SVEEDTTEAF	TRBV29-1	NA
ASSQTPSTDTQY	TRBV4-1	NA
ASSQVDRSNSPLH	TRBV7-2	TRBD1
ASSKSGGSSYNEQF	TRBV14	TRBD2
ASSHPGGQETQY	TRBV7-9	NA
ASSANLGSMNTEAF	TRBV6-1	NA
SVGTANTDTQY	TRBV29-1	TRBD1
ASSEGSAYEQY	TRBV7-9	NA
ASSPRGGLAKNIQY	TRBV27	NA
ASSGDRLITEAF	TRBV6-5	TRBD1
ASNTGAYGYT	TRBV25-1	NA
SVDRGGTEAF	TRBV29-1	NA
ASSLTGNTEAF	TRBV5-1	NA
ASSLLGPNEQF	TRBV27	NA
ASSYGPNTGELF	TRBV5-6	NA
ASSFNTGELF	TRBV27	NA
AWSYYSGRYNEQF	TRBV30	TRBD2
ASSVTPRGERSEQF	TRBV9	NA
ASSRTSGDSYNEQF	TRBV9	TRBD2
SVVGRGSYEQY	TRBV29-1	NA
ASSFLDTNYGYT	TRBV27	NA
ASTPGGSANTQY	TRBV27	NA
ASSEGSGGPFSYNEQF	TRBV9	TRBD2
SVEDVDRRLGDGYT	TRBV29-1	TRBD1
AWMGQGAGEQY	TRBV30	TRBD1
ASSHGQGEETQY	TRBV5-6	TRBD1
ASSPTQGYEQY	TRBV9	TRBD1
ASSPIPTGDAYEQY	TRBV7-2	TRBD1
ASSVEQGGSTDTQY	TRBV9	NA
ASSDGLAGGSYQETQY	TRBV2	TRBD2
ASSYSSPNTEAF	TRBV6-5	NA
SVEGMLNTEAF	TRBV29-1	NA
ASYPGTGPQPQH	TRBV19	TRBD1
ASSLILSGGLYGYT	TRBV5-4	TRBD1
ASSPATEAF	TRBV28	NA
ASSIQLNNQPQH	TRBV19	NA
ASSDGVAGGVGYT	TRBV5-4	TRBD1
ASSEWFEQF	TRBV25-1	NA
ASSSWDYNNIEQF	TRBV7-9	TRBD2
ASSQDGTGYNEQF	TRBV4-1	NA
ASRALAGGENEQF	TRBV5-6	TRBD2
ASTVVSGLGNEQF	TRBV6-5	NA
ASSPLVTDTEAF	TRBV27	NA
AWMMWGSYNEQF	TRBV30	NA
ASSNEREARHNEQF	TRBV7-3	TRBD2
SVVTTGTPDNEQF	TRBV29-1	NA
ASSSTYTITDTQY	TRBV7-3	NA
ASSPRTGYGYT	TRBV7-6	TRBD1
ASSYNSQYGYT	TRBV9	NA
ASSSGVMSEETQY	TRBV27	NA
ASSVGWGPTDTQY	TRBV9	NA
ASSSEGTDTQY	TRBV7-9	NA
ASSPPSGVYGYT	TRBV5-4	NA
ASSPGQGRGNTEAF	TRBV7-9	TRBD1
ASSLEPGPWEQY	TRBV7-8	NA